The next 8 T cell receptor beta chains were all read from a single sample in a study of cytomegalovirus exposure and HLA in healthy donors. Measured with immunoSEQ multiplex PCR; TCRdb has only the in-frame clones, and not every one. The data show tens of thousands of clones, approximately 91% seen once. Sample: PBMCs. Every receptor here comes from a man aged 25 to 45 in good health and CMV-seronegative.

This chain connects TRBV10-3 to TRBJ1-5, with 8 bases that match TRBD1. CDR1 ENHRY and CDR2 SYGVKD come from the germline V gene. V trimming: 4 bases; J trimming: 5 bases; junction bases outside the gene matches: 4. The CDR3 has 14 amino acids. CDR3 DNA sequence: TGTGCCATCAGTGTAGACAGGGGAGATCAGCCCCAGCATTTT. Translated: CAISVDRGDQPQHF.

V and J are TRBV4-1 and TRBJ2-5; maybe TRBD1 (6 bases). Germline V CDR1 and CDR2: MGHRA, YSYEKL. The CDR3 has 17 residues. The V end lost 1 base, the J end lost 1 base, and 16 bases lay between the germline ends. The CDR3 region has the DNA TGCGCCAGCAGCCAAGTTAGTCAGGGGATTCTCCAAGAGACCCAGTACTTC. It codes for CASSQVSQGILQETQYF.

The rearrangement uses TRBV7-8 and TRBJ2-7, with D perhaps matching TRBD1 (5 bases). This CDR3 is built from 16 residues. Between the trimmed V and J ends, which lost 1 base and 5 bases, there was a span of 18 bases. Germline-derived CDR1 and CDR2 are SGHVS and FQNEAQ. The CDR3 nucleotides read TGTGCCAGCAGCTTAGTACAGGACCGTTGGGTAAACGAGCAGTACTTC. Amino acid sequence: CASSLVQDRWVNEQYF.

The rearrangement joins TRBV9 to TRBJ2-1; TRBD2 matches at 9 bases. Trimming at V came to 0 bases and at J to 0 bases, leaving 4 bases not matched to a gene. The germline gives CDR1 SGDLS, CDR2 YYNGEE. CDR3 length equals 17 residues. In nucleotides, the CDR3 is TGTGCCAGCAGCGTAGGTCTAGCGGGACGCTCCTACAATGAGCAGTTCTTC. It specifies CASSVGLAGRSYNEQFF.

This chain uses TRBV5-4 with TRBJ2-2; D gene uncertain. The CDR3 length is 17 residues. Between the trimmed V and J ends, which lost 4 bases and 4 bases, there was a span of 20 bases. CDR1 is SGHNT, CDR2 YYREEE, per germline (reference sequence). CDR3: CASSNLDSYLSTGELFF. The CDR3 DNA follows: TGTGCCAGCAGCAACCTCGATAGCTATCTGTCCACCGGGGAGCTGTTTTTT.

The rearrangement joins TRBV28 to TRBJ1-1; maybe TRBD1 (5 bases). V shed 6 bases and J shed 0 bases, with 14 bases lying between them. This CDR3 contains 15 residues. The germline V gene encodes CDR1 MDHEN and CDR2 SYDVKM. The CDR3 coding sequence is TGTGCCAGCAGACCCGGGGGGACCCTGAACACTGAAGCTTTCTTT. Its protein product is CASRPGGTLNTEAFF.

The chain couples TRBV28 to TRBJ1-6, with TRBD1 matching 7 bases. After removal of 10 bases from V and 2 bases from J, the junction contained 8 bases not matched to a gene. Germline V gene data show CDR1 as MDHEN and CDR2 as SYDVKM. This CDR3 comprises 15 residues. For the CDR3, the DNA is TGTGCCACCCTACAGGGGTCCACCTATAATTCACCCCTCCACTTT. Encoded protein: CATLQGSTYNSPLHF.

In its sample, this clone was seen once. J is TRBJ2-5 and V is TRBV4-2; 11 bases agree with TRBD2. The trim removed 0 bases at V and 7 bases at J, leaving 7 bases unmatched. CDR1 is LGHNA and CDR2 is YNFKEQ in the germline V gene. This CDR3 contains 16 residues. The CDR3 region has the DNA TGTGCCAGCAGCCAAGAAGGGGTAGCGGGGGGGATGACCCAGTACTTC. This translates into CASSQEGVAGGMTQYF.